This T cell receptor beta chain was found in a study of cytomegalovirus exposure and HLA in healthy donors. Study as a whole: From HLA-typed donors, an early data release held about 85 million unique TCRs. Study-wide results and limits: Highest at DRB1 and lowest at HLA-C, TCR association rates differed among HLA loci in a later analysis. Accurate prediction of most subjects' HLA-A and HLA-B alleles from TCR beta sequences was reported.

After removal of 5 bases from V and 5 bases from J, the junction contained 8 bases not matched to a gene. There are 15 residues in the CDR3. Looked up from germline, CDR1 is SGHTA and CDR2 is FQGNSA. A word on this clone: Antigen specificity is unknown.

A multiplex PCR was run with 60 Vbeta primers and 13 Jbeta primers. This table comes from immunoSEQ multiplex PCR, and its TCRdb copy is limited to in-frame clones, with some not included. The sample holds about 50,000 clones, roughly 73% seen once. Sequenced input: PBMCs. The chain uses TRBV7-2 and TRBJ2-1; 8 nucleotides align to TRBD2. The receptor was isolated from a woman aged 35 to 49 in good health and CMV-seropositive. The CDR3 spells CASSPGGAGDNEQFF. Here the CDR3 DNA reads TGTGCCAGCAGCCCGGGGGGGGCGGGGGACAATGAGCAGTTCTTC.